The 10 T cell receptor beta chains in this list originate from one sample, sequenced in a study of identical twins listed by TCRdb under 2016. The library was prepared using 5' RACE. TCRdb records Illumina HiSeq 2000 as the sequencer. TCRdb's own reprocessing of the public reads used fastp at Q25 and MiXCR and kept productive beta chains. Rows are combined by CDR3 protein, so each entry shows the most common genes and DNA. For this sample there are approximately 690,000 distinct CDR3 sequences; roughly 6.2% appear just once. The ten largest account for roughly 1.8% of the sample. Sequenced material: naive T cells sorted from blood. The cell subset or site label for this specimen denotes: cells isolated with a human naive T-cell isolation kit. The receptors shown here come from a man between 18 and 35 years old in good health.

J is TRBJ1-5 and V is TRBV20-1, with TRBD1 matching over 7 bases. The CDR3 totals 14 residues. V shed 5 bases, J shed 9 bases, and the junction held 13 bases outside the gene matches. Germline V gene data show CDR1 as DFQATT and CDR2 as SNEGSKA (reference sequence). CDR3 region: CSAQRMTGLRPQHF. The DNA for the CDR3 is TGCAGTGCTCAGCGGATGACAGGGCTCCGGCCCCAGCATTTT.

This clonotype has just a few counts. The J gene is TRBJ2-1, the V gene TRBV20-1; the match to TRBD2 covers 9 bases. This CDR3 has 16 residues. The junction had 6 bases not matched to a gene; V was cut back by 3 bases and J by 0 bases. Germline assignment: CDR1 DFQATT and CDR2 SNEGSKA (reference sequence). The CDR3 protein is CSARGLASSSYNEQFF. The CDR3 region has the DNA TGCAGTGCTAGGGGACTAGCATCAAGCTCCTACAATGAGCAGTTCTTC.

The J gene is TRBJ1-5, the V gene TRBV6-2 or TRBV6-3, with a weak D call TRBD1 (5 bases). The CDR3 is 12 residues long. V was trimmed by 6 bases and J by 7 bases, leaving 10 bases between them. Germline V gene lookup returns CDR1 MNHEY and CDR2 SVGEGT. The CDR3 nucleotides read TGTGCCAGCAGCCGCAGGGAGCAGCCCCAGCATTTT. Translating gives CASSRREQPQHF.

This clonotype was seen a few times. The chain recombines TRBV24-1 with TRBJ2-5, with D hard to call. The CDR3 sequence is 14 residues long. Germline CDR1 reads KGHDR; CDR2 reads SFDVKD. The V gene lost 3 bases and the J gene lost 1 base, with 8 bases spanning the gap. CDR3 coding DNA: TGTGCCACCAGTGATCGGGCCACCCAAGAGACCCAGTACTTC. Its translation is CATSDRATQETQYF.

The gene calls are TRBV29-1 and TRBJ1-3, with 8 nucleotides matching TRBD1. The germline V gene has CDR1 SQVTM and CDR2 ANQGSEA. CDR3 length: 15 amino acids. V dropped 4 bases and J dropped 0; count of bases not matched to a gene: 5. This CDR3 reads CSVVGDRSSGNTIYF. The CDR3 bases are TGCAGCGTTGTAGGGGACAGGAGCTCTGGAAACACCATATATTTT.

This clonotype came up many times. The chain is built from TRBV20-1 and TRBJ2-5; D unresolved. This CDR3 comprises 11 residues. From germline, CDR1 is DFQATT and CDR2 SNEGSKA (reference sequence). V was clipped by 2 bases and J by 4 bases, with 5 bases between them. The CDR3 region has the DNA TGCAGTGCTAGATTAACAGAGACCCAGTACTTC. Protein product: CSARLTETQYF.

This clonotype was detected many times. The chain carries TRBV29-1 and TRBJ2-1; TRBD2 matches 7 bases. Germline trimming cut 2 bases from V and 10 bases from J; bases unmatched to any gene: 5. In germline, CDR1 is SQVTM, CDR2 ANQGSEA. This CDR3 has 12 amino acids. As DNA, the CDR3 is TGCAGCGTTGAATGGGAAGCGGGGGAGCAGTTCTTC. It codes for CSVEWEAGEQFF.

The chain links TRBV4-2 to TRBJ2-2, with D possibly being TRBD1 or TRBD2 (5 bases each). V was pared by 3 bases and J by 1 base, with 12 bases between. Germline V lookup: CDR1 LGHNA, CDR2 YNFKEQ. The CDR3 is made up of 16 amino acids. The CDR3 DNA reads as TGTGCCAGCAGCCAGGGGGATGGGAGGAACACCGGGGAGCTGTTTTTT. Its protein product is CASSQGDGRNTGELFF.

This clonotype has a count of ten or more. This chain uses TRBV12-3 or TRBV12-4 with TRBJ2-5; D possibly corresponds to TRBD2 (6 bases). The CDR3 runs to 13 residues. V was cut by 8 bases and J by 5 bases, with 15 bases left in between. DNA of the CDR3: TGTGCCAGCGGGATGATGGAGGGCGAGACCCAGTACTTC. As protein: CASGMMEGETQYF.

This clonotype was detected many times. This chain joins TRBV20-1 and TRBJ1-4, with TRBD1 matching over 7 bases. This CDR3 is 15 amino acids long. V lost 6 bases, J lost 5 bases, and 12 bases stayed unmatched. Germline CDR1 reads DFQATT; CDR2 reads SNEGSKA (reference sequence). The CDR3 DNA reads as TGCAGTGCAACCGGGGCAGGGGGTGGGAATGAAAAACTGTTTTTT. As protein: CSATGAGGGNEKLFF.